The 22 T cell receptor beta chains below all came from one sample that was sequenced in a study of human T cells and chemical hapten exposure (dated by TCRdb to the early 2020s). What this sample's time point label stands for: pre-sensitization, week 0. The treatment or condition label for this specimen denotes: therapeutic diphenylcyclopropenone sensitization with weekly scalp DPC. The protocol used for the library was RACE. Sequencing used a NextSeq 500. The public reads were reprocessed in TCRdb via fastp at Q25 and MiXCR, keeping in-frame beta chains. Rows with one shared CDR3 protein collapse into an entry with the most common genes and DNA. This sample comprises approximately 260,000 distinct CDR3 sequences, approximately 8.6% of them detected only once. The top ten clonotypes cover over 2% of the sample. Sample: whole blood, taken in connection with sensitization to the hapten diphenylcyclopropenone (DPC). The receptors derive from a woman aged 40 to 49 with alopecia areata. Some clones in this sample may be carry-over from other donors' samples.

This clonotype came up a few times. The rearrangement links TRBV28 to TRBJ1-2; no firm D call. This CDR3 region has 15 residues. Trimming pared 6 bases from V and 0 bases from J, leaving 14 bases between. Germline V gives CDR1 MDHEN, CDR2 SYDVKM. CDR3 sequence reads: CASSPPSGANYGYTF. The DNA of the CDR3 is TGTGCCAGCAGCCCTCCCTCAGGTGCTAACTATGGCTACACCTTC.

The chain uses TRBV6-6 and TRBJ2-3; D not resolved. Trimming shortened V by 0 bases and J by 6 bases, and 7 bases separated the two germline ends. Germline V gene sequence: CDR1 MNHNY, CDR2 SVGAGI (reference sequence). This CDR3 is 13 amino acids long. CDR3 amino acids: CASSYSQGDTQYF. The DNA for the CDR3 is TGTGCCAGCAGTTACTCACAAGGTGATACGCAGTATTTT.

This clonotype was picked up many times. The chain couples TRBV18 to TRBJ2-5; D remains unclear. This CDR3 is 14 amino acids long. The germline V gene encodes CDR1 KGHSH and CDR2 LQKENI. The V end lost 6 bases, the J end lost 1 base, and 12 bases lay between the germline ends. CDR3 nucleotide sequence: TGTGCCAGCTCGCCCACTACCCTCCAAGAGACCCAGTACTTC. Protein product: CASSPTTLQETQYF. Filled out from reference TRBV18 and TRBJ2-5, the complete variable domain reads NAGVMQNPRHLVRRRGQEARLRCSPMKGHSHVYWYRQLPEEGLKFMVYLQKENIIDESGMPKERFSAEFPKEGPSILRIQQVVRGDSAAYFCASSPTTLQETQYFGPGTRLLVL.

There are a few counts of this clonotype. The rearrangement links TRBV12-3 or TRBV12-4 to TRBJ2-3; 9 bases match TRBD2. The CDR3 totals 14 residues. V shed 5 bases, J shed 6 bases, and the junction held 6 bases outside the gene matches. This CDR3 reads CASSTAGGGDTQYF. CDR3 sequence (DNA): TGTGCCAGCAGTACAGCGGGAGGTGGGGATACGCAGTATTTT.

The rearrangement uses TRBV20-1 and TRBJ2-7, with D tentatively TRBD2 (5 bases). The CDR3 has 14 residues. Germline-derived CDR1 and CDR2 are DFQATT and SNEGSKA (reference sequence). Deletions cut 0 bases from V and 0 bases from J, with 9 bases between. CDR3 residues: CSAREEDHSYEQYF. CDR3 bases: TGCAGTGCTAGAGAGGAGGACCACTCCTACGAGCAGTACTTC.

This clonotype was detected ten times or more. The gene calls are TRBV20-1 and TRBJ1-1; D possibly corresponds to TRBD1 (5 bases). Germline CDR1 DFQATT, CDR2 SNEGSKA (reference sequence). V was clipped by 2 bases and J by 3 bases, with 7 bases between them. This CDR3 is built from 12 residues. The CDR3: CSARQGDTEAFF. The CDR3 region has the DNA TGCAGTGCTAGACAGGGTGACACTGAAGCTTTCTTT.

This clonotype was found a few times. This chain connects TRBV7-3 to TRBJ1-5, with a possible D match to TRBD1 (5 bases). Trimming removed 1 base at V and 7 bases at J, with 11 bases between. This CDR3 is built from 14 residues. CDR1 SGHTA and CDR2 FQGTGA come from the germline V gene. CDR3 DNA sequence: TGTGCCAGCAGCTTAATAGGGGAAGGCCAGCCCCAGCATTTT. Translated, it gives CASSLIGEGQPQHF.

This clonotype was observed at least ten times. V and J are TRBV11-2 and TRBJ2-2; D tentatively fits TRBD1 or TRBD2 (5 bases each). This CDR3 is built from 12 residues. The V and J ends lost 6 bases and 4 bases respectively, with 6 bases between them. Germline CDR1 SGHAT, CDR2 FQNNGV. The CDR3 DNA reads as TGTGCCAGCAGAGGGACCACCGGGGAGCTGTTTTTT. This codes for CASRGTTGELFF.

V gene TRBV12-3 or TRBV12-4 combines with J gene TRBJ2-3; no clear D. V was trimmed by 7 bases and J by 3 bases, leaving 14 bases between them. The CDR3 is 14 residues long. The CDR3 DNA is TGTGCCAGCACCGCCAAGCCGGGTACAGATACGCAGTATTTT. Translated, it gives CASTAKPGTDTQYF.

The table lists this clonotype with a few counts. This chain joins TRBV9 and TRBJ1-5; perhaps TRBD1 as D (5 bases). Germline values: CDR1 SGDLS, CDR2 YYNGEE. Trimming took 3 bases from V and 4 from J, leaving 8 bases between them. CDR3 length: 13 residues. The CDR3 loop reads CASSGGNNQPQHF. In DNA form, the CDR3 reads TGTGCCAGCAGCGGGGGGAATAATCAGCCCCAGCATTTT.

This clonotype was counted many times. This chain links TRBV29-1 with TRBJ2-1, with D unclear. Per germline, CDR1 SQVTM and CDR2 ANQGSEA. The V end lost 1 base, the J end lost 7 bases, and 8 bases lay between the germline ends. The length of the CDR3 is 12 residues. CDR3 sequence reads: CSVEAGANEQFF. The DNA for the CDR3 is TGCAGCGTTGAAGCCGGCGCGAATGAGCAGTTCTTC.

The rearrangement uses TRBV4-2 and TRBJ2-1; 13 bases match TRBD2. Germline V lookup: CDR1 LGHNA, CDR2 YNFKEQ. CDR3 length: 17 amino acids. J was trimmed by 8 bases and V by 3 bases; bases with no gene match: 10. The CDR3 coding sequence is TGTGCCAGCAGCCACCTTCAGACTAGCGGGAGGAAGGATGAGCAGTTCTTC. Its translation: CASSHLQTSGRKDEQFF.

This clonotype was observed a handful of times. The chain combines TRBV6-5 with TRBJ1-3; maybe TRBD1 (5 bases). CDR3 length: 18 amino acids. Trimming removed 6 bases from V and 0 bases from J, with 21 bases in between. The germline CDR1 and CDR2 sequences are MNHEY and SVGAGI. CDR3 sequence (DNA): TGTGCCAGCAGACTAACCGGGACGGCTATTAGCTCTGGAAACACCATATATTTT. Translated: CASRLTGTAISSGNTIYF.

The chain joins TRBV18 to TRBJ2-7; TRBD1 matches at 9 bases. The CDR3 consists of 15 residues. V dropped 1 base and J dropped 3; count of bases not matched to a gene: 4. Germline assignment: CDR1 KGHSH and CDR2 LQKENI. The chain's CDR3 is CASSPQGQGRYEQYF. DNA of the CDR3: TGTGCCAGCTCACCACAGGGACAGGGCCGCTACGAGCAGTACTTC.

This clonotype was seen at least ten times. V and J are TRBV11-2 and TRBJ2-1; TRBD2 agrees at 13 bases. J gave up 7 bases and V 8 bases, and 5 bases lay outside the gene matches. Germline CDR1 is SGHAT and CDR2 is FQNNGV. The CDR3 runs 14 residues. CDR3 coding DNA: TGTGCCAGCTCTGGACTAGCGGGAGTGAATGAGCAGTTCTTC. Translation: CASSGLAGVNEQFF.

This clonotype was detected only a few times. The chain is built from TRBV7-2 and TRBJ2-5; D gene unclear. Germline CDR1 is SGHTA and CDR2 is FQGNSA. The CDR3 is 14 residues long. V lost 5 bases, J lost 2 bases, and 12 bases lay in between. The CDR3 is CASSLSRAQETQYF. The CDR3 DNA sequence: TGTGCCAGCAGCCTCTCTAGGGCTCAAGAGACCCAGTACTTC.

This clonotype appeared a few times. This rearrangement joins TRBV20-1 to TRBJ1-1, with 7 bases aligning to TRBD1. The V gene end was trimmed by 6 bases and the J gene end by 5 bases; junction bases not matched to a gene: 9. Germline lookup yields CDR1 DFQATT and CDR2 SNEGSKA (reference sequence). The CDR3 runs 13 residues. The CDR3 nucleotides read TGCAGTGCACGAACAGGGGTAGGGACTGAAGCTTTCTTT. It translates to CSARTGVGTEAFF.

The genes are TRBV7-3 and TRBJ1-1; 7 nucleotides line up with TRBD1. The CDR3 is 13 residues long. V was pared by 2 bases and J by 4 bases, with 1 base of the junction left unmatched. Germline CDR1 is SGHTA and CDR2 is FQGTGA. The CDR3 protein is CASSLGQATEAFF. CDR3 DNA sequence: TGTGCCAGCAGCTTAGGACAGGCCACTGAAGCTTTCTTT.

This clonotype has a handful of counts. V usage is TRBV6-5 and J usage is TRBJ1-2; D is ambiguous. This CDR3 is built from 15 residues. Germline V gene sequence: CDR1 MNHEY, CDR2 SVGAGI. V lost 2 bases to trimming and J lost 2 bases, with 12 bases between them. The chain's CDR3 is CASSYAVDVNYGYTF. The CDR3 coding sequence is TGTGCCAGCAGTTACGCGGTGGATGTAAACTATGGCTACACCTTC.

V usage is TRBV2 and J usage is TRBJ2-1, with TRBD2 as a possible D gene (6 bases). CDR3 length equals 15 residues. Germline V gene lookup returns CDR1 SNHLY and CDR2 FYNNEI. Trimming shortened V by 3 bases and J by 2 bases, and 11 bases separated the two germline ends. The CDR3 loop is CASSDPRLAYNEQFF. CDR3 bases: TGTGCCAGCAGTGACCCGAGACTAGCCTACAATGAGCAGTTCTTC.

This clonotype was seen more than once but under ten times. The junction does not match germline at one end; this may be a read error. J is TRBJ2-1 and V is TRBV7-7; perhaps TRBD1 as D (6 bases). The CDR3 runs 15 residues. Germline CDR1 is SSHAT and CDR2 is FNYEAQ (reference sequence). The CDR3, as DNA: TGTGCTAGCAGCTGGACAGAAAGCTCCTACAATGAGCAGTTCTTC. Its translation is CASSWTESSYNEQFF.

The chain couples TRBV20-1 to TRBJ2-1; TRBD2 matches 13 bases. The CDR3 runs 16 residues. CDR1 and CDR2 (germline): DFQATT, SNEGSKA (reference sequence). The V and J ends lost 5 bases and 8 bases, in that order; junction bases with no gene match: 12. This CDR3 reads CSAPDFTSGRADEQFF. The CDR3, as DNA: TGCAGTGCTCCAGACTTTACTAGCGGGAGGGCAGATGAGCAGTTCTTC.